The clone carrying this TCR beta chain was seen a few times. Unique molecular identifiers (one per individual cDNA molecule) were attached. One entry per CDR3 protein results from TCRdb running MiXCR on the 5' RACE reads. The data hold some 39,000 distinct CDR3 sequences, with more than 6.5% observed a single time. The sample belongs to a study of early T cells in non-severe SARS-CoV-2 infection. The CDR3 has 13 amino acids. The germline gives CDR1 SGHTA, CDR2 FQGNSA. V lost 2 bases to trimming and J lost 5 bases, with 9 bases between them. This sequence was found in an adult who was a healthcare worker with PCR-confirmed SARS-CoV-2 infection or an uninfected control (not recorded which). The sample comprised whole blood. V usage is TRBV7-2 and J usage is TRBJ1-1; no clear D. This CDR3 reads CASSLLGSTEAFF. The CDR3 DNA reads TGTGCCAGCAGCTTATTAGGGTCGACTGAAGCTTTCTTT. Based on the CDR3 plus reference TRBV7-2 and TRBJ1-1, the full variable domain is GAGVSQSPSNKVTEKGKDVELRCDPISGHTALYWYRQSLGQGLEFLIYFQGNSAPDKSGLPSDRFSAERTGGSVSTLTIQRTQQEDSAVYLCASSLLGSTEAFFGQGTRLTVV.